These 8 T cell receptor beta chains came from one sample sequenced in a study of blood T cell repertoires in COVID-19. The method was immunoSEQ multiplex PCR; TCRdb's version includes in-frame clones alone and lacks a portion of them. The sample has hundreds of thousands of clones, about 80% seen once. Specimen: peripheral blood. The source is a woman aged 40 to 50 with active or convalescent COVID-19.

This chain links TRBV7-2 with TRBJ1-5; 10 bases match TRBD1. The V gene end was trimmed by 1 base and the J gene end by 3 bases; junction bases not matched to a gene: 6. This CDR3 contains 17 residues. The V gene's germline CDR1 is SGHTA and CDR2 FQGNSA. CDR3 region: CASSLGRQGADNQPQHF. The CDR3 DNA reads TGTGCCAGCAGCTTAGGGAGACAGGGGGCGGACAATCAGCCCCAGCATTTT.

The gene calls are TRBV6-5 and TRBJ1-5; 7 bases fit TRBD1. Germline V gene sequence: CDR1 MNHEY, CDR2 SVGAGI. The CDR3 extends over 14 amino acids. The V segment lost 7 bases and the J segment 4 bases; nucleotides outside the gene matches: 7. As DNA, the CDR3 is TGTGCCAGCACCGCGGCAGGGGGGAATCAGCCCCAGCATTTT. Protein sequence: CASTAAGGNQPQHF.

J is TRBJ1-2 and V is TRBV5-1; TRBD1 matches 9 bases. Germline CDR1 reads SGHRS; CDR2 reads YFSETQ. CDR3 size: 16 residues. V trimming: 6 bases; J trimming: 4 bases; junction bases outside the gene matches: 13. The CDR3 bases are TGCGCCAGCATGGACACCGGGACAGGGCCCTTCTATGGCTACACCTTC. Translating gives CASMDTGTGPFYGYTF.

J is TRBJ1-5 and V is TRBV2; D uncertain. Germline assignment: CDR1 SNHLY and CDR2 FYNNEI. The CDR3 is 14 amino acids. V dropped 4 bases and J dropped 0 bases, with 7 bases sitting between them. The DNA of the CDR3 is TGTGCCAGCAGTGGGCCGTCTAGCAATCAGCCCCAGCATTTT. It encodes CASSGPSSNQPQHF.

The gene calls are TRBV3-1 (or the pseudogene TRBV3-2) and TRBJ1-1; possible D gene TRBD1, 5 bases. The V gene's germline CDR1 is LGHDT and CDR2 YNNKEL (reference sequence). V was trimmed by 0 bases and J by 4 bases, leaving 12 bases between them. The CDR3 is 15 residues long. The CDR3 region is CASSQDWGVTTEAFF. In nucleotides, the CDR3 is TGTGCCAGCAGCCAAGACTGGGGGGTTACCACTGAAGCTTTCTTT.

This chain connects TRBV5-1 to TRBJ1-2; unclear D gene. V was clipped by 0 bases and J by 2 bases, with 8 bases between them. This CDR3 has 14 amino acids. Germline V CDR1 and CDR2: SGHRS, YFSETQ. As DNA, the CDR3 is TGCGCCAGCAGCTTGGTCGGAGGCAACTATGGCTACACCTTC. This encodes CASSLVGGNYGYTF.

This chain links TRBV5-4 with TRBJ1-1; 9 bases align to TRBD1. V lost 4 bases, J lost 1 base, and 8 bases stayed unmatched. This CDR3 region has 16 residues. Per germline, CDR1 SGHNT and CDR2 YYREEE (reference sequence). CDR3 sequence (DNA): TGTGCCAGCAGCACGGGGACAGGGAAGGGGAACACTGAAGCTTTCTTT. This gives the protein CASSTGTGKGNTEAFF.

The V gene is TRBV30, the J gene TRBJ1-1, with D hard to call. The CDR3 is made up of 13 amino acids. Trimming removed 0 bases from V and 0 bases from J, with 5 bases in between. CDR1 is GTSNPN, CDR2 SVGIG, per germline (reference sequence). CDR3 region: CAWSVQVNTEAFF. The DNA for the CDR3 is TGTGCCTGGAGTGTTCAGGTGAACACTGAAGCTTTCTTT.